This section outlines one TCR beta chain sequence together with its context. Its specificity is unknown. The source of the sample is a study of cytomegalovirus exposure and HLA in healthy donors. Study-level results: Segments of the TCR beta V type were, in most cases, productive about 90% or about 30% of the time in an earlier analysis. In terms of immune exposure information, only CMV serostatus was available. Reports indicate that TCR beta sequences accurately predicted the HLA-A and HLA-B alleles of most subjects.

Use of 60 Vbeta and 13 Jbeta primers characterized the PCR. The repertoire was sequenced with immunoSEQ multiplex PCR; TCRdb's copy has only in-frame clones and lacks some. Here the sample table reports under 250,000 clones. CDR3 length: 12 residues. Per germline, CDR1 MDHEN and CDR2 SYDVKM. After removal of 10 bases from V and 4 bases from J, the junction contained 2 bases not matched to a gene. The receptor was isolated from a girl aged 2 to 10 in good health and CMV-seropositive. This chain joins TRBV28 and TRBJ2-2, with 8 nucleotides matching TRBD1. Sequenced material: PBMCs. The CDR3 region is CATDRGTGELFF. The DNA of the CDR3 is TGTGCCACCGACAGGGGCACCGGGGAGCTGTTTTTT.